Presented here are 20 T cell receptor beta chains from one specimen sequenced in a study of T cell responses to AZD1222 COVID-19 vaccine. Here immunoSEQ multiplex PCR was the method, and the copy in TCRdb shows in-frame clones only, minus some. The sample holds more than 70,000 clones, about 88% seen once. The material sequenced was peripheral blood, taken on day 0 of AZD1222 vaccination. All receptors derive from an adult in good health.

The chain has TRBV3-1 (or the pseudogene TRBV3-2) and TRBJ1-2; TRBD1 might be the D (5 bases). There are 12 residues in the CDR3. V was shortened by 8 bases and J by 4 bases, with 11 bases between the two germline ends. Germline CDR1 and CDR2: LGHDT and YNNKEL (reference sequence). The chain's CDR3 is CASGGSRYGYTF. The CDR3, as DNA: TGTGCCAGCGGGGGGAGTCGCTATGGCTACACCTTC.

This sequence joins TRBV7-9 and TRBJ1-2; D gene uncertain. This CDR3 is built from 8 residues. V lost 5 bases and J lost 12, with 4 bases in between. In germline, CDR1 is SEHNR, CDR2 FQNEAQ (reference sequence). The DNA for the CDR3 is TGTGCCAGCAGCCCGGACACCTTC. Protein sequence: CASSPDTF.

The V and J genes are TRBV19 and TRBJ2-7; 7 positions agree with TRBD1. From germline, CDR1 is LNHDA and CDR2 SQIVND (reference sequence). CDR3 length: 16 amino acids. Trimming cost V 3 bases and J 6 bases; bases outside gene matches: 14. The DNA for the CDR3 is TGTGCCAGTAGTATGGTTATCTACGACAGGGCAGGCGAGCAGTACTTC. This translates into CASSMVIYDRAGEQYF.

This clone was picked up one time. The chain has TRBV12-5 and TRBJ2-3; 11 nucleotides line up with TRBD1. The CDR3 sequence is 14 residues long. Trimming cost V 5 bases and J 4 bases; bases outside gene matches: 2. Germline V gene sequence: CDR1 LGHNT, CDR2 FRNRAP. The CDR3, as DNA: TGTGCTAGTGGTCAGGGACAGGGGGCAGATACGCAGTATTTT. It codes for CASGQGQGADTQYF.

In this sample, this clone turned up once. The chain joins TRBV19 to TRBJ2-7; TRBD1 or TRBD2 may be the D gene (6 bases each). Trimming took off 6 bases at V and 6 bases at J, with 15 bases between the two ends. The CDR3 is 13 residues long. Germline loops: CDR1 LNHDA, CDR2 SQIVND (reference sequence). CDR3 sequence reads: CASRATQGGEQYF. CDR3 coding DNA: TGTGCCAGTAGAGCAACACAGGGAGGCGAGCAGTACTTC.

The chain employs TRBV7-3 and TRBJ1-3; D ambiguous. This CDR3 is built from 15 residues. Germline loops: CDR1 SGHTA, CDR2 FQGTGA. Trimming removed 0 bases at V and 0 bases at J, with 6 bases between. The CDR3 sequence: CASSLTFASGNTIYF. The CDR3 DNA sequence: TGTGCCAGCAGCTTAACGTTCGCCTCTGGAAACACCATATATTTT.

The V gene is TRBV19, the J gene TRBJ2-5, with D perhaps matching TRBD1 (5 bases). CDR3 length: 15 amino acids. The germline V gene has CDR1 LNHDA and CDR2 SQIVND (reference sequence). The ends were cut back, 4 bases at V and 5 bases at J, with 17 bases in the middle. The CDR3: CASSTIRQYVETQYF. The CDR3 coding sequence is TGTGCCAGTAGTACCATAAGACAGTATGTCGAGACCCAGTACTTC.

The J gene is TRBJ1-2, the V gene TRBV29-1, with D perhaps TRBD1 (5 bases). Per germline, CDR1 SQVTM and CDR2 ANQGSEA. CDR3 length: 11 residues. V shed 3 bases and J shed 7 bases, with 9 bases lying between them. Here the CDR3 DNA reads TGCAGCGTTGATAGGGGATCTGGCTACACCTTC. This encodes CSVDRGSGYTF.

CDR3 coding DNA: TGCGCCAGCAGCTTGGATTTGCCAGGGCGGTATGAAAAACTGTTTTTT. Its protein is CASSLDLPGRYEKLFF. The chain links TRBV5-1 to TRBJ1-4; the D gene is possibly TRBD1 (5 bases). Germline CDR1 reads SGHRS; CDR2 reads YFSETQ. V was clipped by 0 bases and J by 6 bases, with 15 bases between them. The CDR3 runs 16 residues.

CDR3 region: CASSQDAPGEGAAGGYTF. The CDR3 DNA follows: TGCGCCAGCAGCCAAGATGCCCCAGGGGAGGGGGCGGCGGGAGGCTACACCTTC. The chain employs TRBV4-3 and TRBJ1-2; 7 bases align to TRBD1. The V gene's germline CDR1 is LGHNA and CDR2 YSLEER. This CDR3 region has 18 residues. With 0 bases clipped from V and 8 bases from J, the junction kept 18 bases outside the gene matches.

This chain links TRBV7-3 with TRBJ1-2; D ambiguous. Trimming cost V 6 bases and J 6 bases, with 20 bases left between them. Germline CDR1 and CDR2: SGHTA and FQGTGA. The CDR3 runs to 15 residues. The CDR3 here is CASRPNSLGRHGYTF. The CDR3 DNA is TGTGCCAGCAGACCGAATTCGCTCGGCCGTCATGGCTACACCTTC. Using reference TRBV7-3 and TRBJ1-2 for the parts outside the CDR3, the full variable domain is GAGVSQTPSNKVTEKGKYVELRCDPISGHTALYWYRQSLGQGPEFLIYFQGTGAADDSGLPNDRFFAVRPEGSVSTLKIQRTERGDSAVYLCASRPNSLGRHGYTFGSGTRLTVV.

J is TRBJ1-4 and V is TRBV4-3; no clear D gene. The CDR3 spans 15 residues. The germline CDR1 and CDR2 sequences are LGHNA and YSLEER. Trimming left V 2 bases short and J 8 bases short, with 15 bases between. The CDR3 loop is CASSQTQTLGEKLFF. CDR3 DNA sequence: TGCGCCAGCAGCCAAACACAGACCTTAGGGGAAAAACTGTTTTTT.

This clone was picked up one time. The rearrangement uses TRBV5-6 and TRBJ2-7; D is possibly TRBD1 or TRBD2 (5 bases each). The germline gives CDR1 SGHDT, CDR2 YYEEEE. V lost 4 bases to trimming and J lost 4 bases, with 9 bases between them. The CDR3 consists of 12 residues. CDR3: CASSLWGYEQYF. In nucleotides, the CDR3 is TGTGCCAGCAGCCTCTGGGGGTACGAGCAGTACTTC.

J is TRBJ2-7 and V is TRBV12-3 or TRBV12-4; perhaps TRBD1 as D (6 bases). The V and J ends lost 7 bases and 7 bases respectively, with 14 bases between them. This CDR3 comprises 12 residues. CDR3: CASTVQGFEQYF. Written as DNA, the CDR3 is TGTGCCAGCACCGTACAGGGATTTGAGCAGTACTTC.

The chain has TRBV7-9 and TRBJ2-1, with a tentative D call TRBD1 (6 bases). Germline-derived CDR1 and CDR2 are SEHNR and FQNEAQ (reference sequence). V was trimmed by 5 bases and J by 13 bases, leaving 15 bases between them. The CDR3 consists of 12 residues. This chain's CDR3 is CASSVGQANQFF. DNA for the CDR3: TGTGCCAGCAGCGTGGGACAAGCGAATCAGTTCTTC.

The J gene is TRBJ1-5, the V gene TRBV30, with D unclear. CDR1 GTSNPN and CDR2 SVGIG come from the germline V gene (reference sequence). This CDR3 has 14 residues. Trimming left V 4 bases short and J 0 bases short, with 10 bases between. The CDR3 loop is CAWNDIHSNQPQHF. In DNA, the CDR3 is TGTGCCTGGAACGATATTCATAGCAATCAGCCCCAGCATTTT.

The gene calls are TRBV11-3 and TRBJ1-2; the D gene is possibly TRBD1 (5 bases). Between the trimmed V and J ends, which lost 2 bases and 5 bases, there was a span of 15 bases. Germline CDR1 is SGHNT and CDR2 is YENEEA. The CDR3 consists of 15 residues. DNA of the CDR3: TGTGCCAGCAGCTTAAGAGGGCAGGGATTATATGGCTACACCTTC. Protein sequence: CASSLRGQGLYGYTF.

The chain links TRBV4-1 to TRBJ1-2, with a possible D match to TRBD1 (5 bases). V was clipped by 4 bases and J by 5 bases, with 20 bases between them. The CDR3 totals 16 residues. In germline, CDR1 is MGHRA, CDR2 YSYEKL. The CDR3 region has the DNA TGCGCCAGCAGCCGAACTGAGGGACCGAGAGCTTATGGCTACACCTTC. Encoded protein: CASSRTEGPRAYGYTF.

This clone was detected a few times. V and J are TRBV5-5 and TRBJ2-2; a weak D match, TRBD1 (6 bases). This CDR3 comprises 15 residues. V was shortened by 6 bases and J by 6 bases, with 18 bases between the two germline ends. Germline loops: CDR1 SGHKS, CDR2 YYEKEE (reference sequence). The CDR3 sequence is CASNSRGPEAGELFF. The CDR3 nucleotides are TGTGCCAGCAATTCCAGGGGCCCCGAGGCCGGGGAGCTGTTTTTT.

The V call is TRBV2, the J call TRBJ2-2, with D tentatively TRBD1 (5 bases). Trimming cost V 7 bases and J 6 bases, with 9 bases left between them. Germline V gene sequence: CDR1 SNHLY, CDR2 FYNNEI. This CDR3 spans 12 amino acids. CDR3 residues: CASTQGSGELFF. In DNA form, the CDR3 reads TGTGCCAGCACCCAGGGTTCCGGGGAGCTGTTTTTT.